The 12 T cell receptor beta chains given below trace back to one sample, sequenced in a study of response to subunit inactivated influenza vaccine. MiXCR, applied by TCRdb to the RT-PCR reads, yields one record per CDR3 protein. The sample lists 450,000 to 600,000 distinct CDR3 sequences, around 7.9% occurring once. The sample consisted of PBMCs from blood, taken around 25 months after vaccination. These receptors were obtained from a man between 45 and 75 years old who received an inactivated influenza vaccine.

About this clonotype itself: A read error may explain this, as a much larger clone is one base away. This chain joins TRBV28 and TRBJ2-5; the D gene is possibly TRBD1 (5 bases). Trimming cost V 5 bases and J 7 bases, with 11 bases left between them. The germline CDR1 and CDR2 sequences are MDHEN and SYDVKM. The CDR3 sequence is 12 residues long. DNA of the CDR3: TGTGCCAGCAGTCGAAGGGGAAGGACCCAGTACTTC. Its translation: CASSRRGRTQYF.

The chain employs TRBV4-1 and TRBJ2-5; 12 bases match TRBD2. CDR3 size: 17 residues. After removal of 3 bases from V and 4 bases from J, the junction contained 9 bases not matched to a gene. CDR1 and CDR2 from the germline V gene are MGHRA and YSYEKL. Here the CDR3 reads CASSQPGGLAGGETQYF. Here the CDR3 DNA reads TGCGCCAGCAGCCAGCCGGGGGGACTAGCGGGCGGAGAGACCCAGTACTTC.

This clonotype was found a few times. V usage is TRBV9 and J usage is TRBJ2-1, with D uncertain. Germline CDR1 and CDR2: SGDLS and YYNGEE. V was shortened by 6 bases and J by 4 bases, with 17 bases between the two germline ends. This CDR3 is built from 15 residues. Here the CDR3 DNA reads TGTGCCAGCACGCCGACCTCCTTTGAATACAATGAGCAGTTCTTC. Its protein is CASTPTSFEYNEQFF.

As concerns this clonotype: Given a much more abundant clone one base away, this may be a read error. The V gene is TRBV7-2, the J gene TRBJ2-2; TRBD1 might be the D (5 bases). The CDR3 is 14 amino acids. Germline CDR1 reads SGHTA; CDR2 reads FQGNSA. Here the CDR3 DNA reads TGTGCCTGCAGCTTAGGCGACAGCACCGGGGAGCTGTTTTTT. It encodes CACSLGDSTGELFF.

This clonotype was seen a handful of times. J is TRBJ1-2 and V is TRBV24-1; D call uncertain. The CDR3 has 12 amino acids. The germline gives CDR1 KGHDR, CDR2 SFDVKD. V lost 3 bases, J lost 3 bases, and 4 bases lay in between. CDR3 residues: CATSDVDYGYTF. Written as DNA, the CDR3 is TGTGCCACCAGTGATGTGGACTATGGCTACACCTTC.

V gene TRBV4-3 combines with J gene TRBJ2-7; 9 bases fit TRBD2. Germline CDR1 reads LGHNA; CDR2 reads YSLEER. The CDR3 consists of 16 residues. Losses at the gene ends were 1 base for V and 4 bases for J; bases not matched to a gene: 8. The DNA of the CDR3 is TGCGCCAGCAGCCAAGGGGCGGGAGGGCCTCTTTACGAGCAGTACTTC. Its translation: CASSQGAGGPLYEQYF.

This clonotype was seen a handful of times. This rearrangement joins TRBV19 to TRBJ2-6; TRBD1 matches at 7 bases. Germline loops: CDR1 LNHDA, CDR2 SQIVND (reference sequence). CDR3 length equals 15 residues. V lost 5 bases and J lost 0; bases outside the gene matches: 1. The CDR3 protein is CASSGTASGANVLTF. The CDR3, as DNA: TGTGCCAGTAGTGGGACAGCCTCTGGGGCCAACGTCCTGACTTTC.

The chain carries TRBV28 and TRBJ2-2; 9 nucleotides match TRBD1. The ends lost 2 bases at V and 5 bases at J; junction bases unmatched: 3. Germline assignment: CDR1 MDHEN and CDR2 SYDVKM. This CDR3 has 15 residues. The CDR3 spells CASSLTGQGTGELFF. CDR3 DNA sequence: TGTGCCAGCAGTTTAACGGGACAGGGAACCGGGGAGCTGTTTTTT.

This clonotype has a handful of counts. The chain carries TRBV6-2 or TRBV6-3 and TRBJ1-2; D unresolved. CDR1 MNHEY and CDR2 SVGEGT come from the germline V gene. There are 14 residues in the CDR3. V lost 0 bases to trimming and J lost 4 bases, with 9 bases between them. The CDR3 here is CASSYSGPRYGYTF. Here the CDR3 DNA reads TGTGCCAGCAGTTACTCAGGACCCCGCTATGGCTACACCTTC.

This clonotype showed up just a few times. The chain joins TRBV20-1 to TRBJ1-5; 9 nucleotides match TRBD1. V trimming: 0 bases; J trimming: 2 bases; junction bases outside the gene matches: 5. Germline lookup yields CDR1 DFQATT and CDR2 SNEGSKA (reference sequence). The CDR3 has 16 amino acids. The CDR3 is CSARDWDREGNQPQHF. The CDR3 DNA reads as TGCAGTGCTAGAGATTGGGACAGGGAAGGCAATCAGCCCCAGCATTTT.

At least ten counts were recorded for this clonotype. The chain uses TRBV4-2 and TRBJ1-1; no clear D. V dropped 3 bases and J dropped 5 bases, with 16 bases sitting between them. CDR3 length: 15 amino acids. Germline values: CDR1 LGHNA, CDR2 YNFKEQ. The chain's CDR3 is CASSHGYDLGTEAFF. As DNA, the CDR3 is TGTGCCAGCAGCCACGGCTACGATCTGGGGACTGAAGCTTTCTTT.

This clonotype was recorded at least ten times. The chain joins TRBV7-8 to TRBJ1-2; the match to TRBD1 covers 8 bases. Trimming took 5 bases from V and 4 from J; bases not matched to a gene: 3. CDR3 length: 13 amino acids. The germline CDR1 and CDR2 sequences are SGHVS and FQNEAQ. Here the CDR3 reads CASSKDRVYGYTF. The CDR3 region has the DNA TGTGCCAGCAGCAAGGACAGGGTCTATGGCTACACCTTC. Complete variable domain (other parts from reference TRBV7-8 and TRBJ1-2): GAGVSQSPRYKVAKRGQDVALRCDPISGHVSLFWYQQALGQGPEFLTYFQNEAQLDKSGLPSDRFFAERPEGSVSTLKIQRTQQEDSAVYLCASSKDRVYGYTFGSGTRLTVV.